This T cell receptor beta chain is drawn from a study of T cells in women clearing cervical HPV infection. About the research overall: Cases were women with histologically confirmed HPV16-related CIN3 or worse, including 2 invasive cancers.

TCRdb's copy holds only in-frame clones and misses some; the assay was immunoSEQ multiplex PCR. The sample holds around 33,000 clones. On this clone itself: No antigen is known for it. The read halts 3 residues ahead of the CDR3 end, with the missing end drawn from the germline J gene.

Study-level points and caveats: TRBV6-7 relative abundance averaged roughly 0.1% in cases and about 0.17% in controls.

The CDR3 has 21 residues. The ends lost 3 bases at V and 4 bases at J; junction bases unmatched: 18. Per the germline V gene, CDR1 is SGHRS and CDR2 is YFSETQ. MY09/MY11 PCR detected cervical HPV DNA; dot-blot assigned genotypes. This clonotype originated in a woman between 18 and 70 years old with a cervical HPV16 infection that either progressed to CIN3+ or cleared (not recorded which). This chain joins TRBV5-1 and TRBJ2-3; 15 bases fit TRBD2. Sequencing used blood buffy coat. CDR3 DNA (partial): TGCGCCAGCAGCTCCTTACCGGGACTAGCGGGAGGCAGTCTGCGAGCAGATACG. Translation gives CASSSLPGLAGGSLRADT. The full CDR3 protein reads CASSSLPGLAGGSLRADTQYF.